The sequence of this TCR beta chain was determined in a study of T cell responses to AZD1222 COVID-19 vaccine. Sequencing used immunoSEQ multiplex PCR; TCRdb keeps in-frame clones, though not all of them. The table includes 99,000 or so clones, approximately 89% detected once. As for this clone: As yet, its antigen is unknown.

Points from the study as a whole: Spike-specific TCR breadth and depth rose after two AZD1222 doses. Without day 14 samples, only post-peak T cell repertoires were studied. Epitopes outside B.1.351 and B.1.1.7 mutated regions reportedly drew nearly half of spike TCRs. Only a handful of AZD1222 recipients, roughly 6 in all, had baseline seropositivity.

CDR1 is MNHEY, CDR2 SVGAGI, per germline. The CDR3 spans 15 residues. V lost 6 bases and J lost 0, with 12 bases in between. The chain recombines TRBV6-5 with TRBJ2-1; D gene ambiguous. The TCR comes from an adult in good health. Sequencing was performed on peripheral blood, taken on day 0 of AZD1222 vaccination. This CDR3 is CASREFPSSYNEQFF. CDR3 nucleotide sequence: TGTGCCAGCAGGGAGTTCCCCAGCTCCTACAATGAGCAGTTCTTC.